This TCR beta chain was captured by sequencing in a study of blood T cell repertoires in COVID-19. For the study at large: Researchers got acute and convalescent COVID-19 samples from the United States, Italy and Spain.

On this clone: At the DNA level, this CDR3 is encoded by other sequences in the same sample as well.

The CDR3 extends over 14 amino acids. V was pared by 2 bases and J by 4 bases, with 9 bases between. Germline lookup yields CDR1 LNHDA and CDR2 SQIVND (reference sequence). TCRdb's copy holds only in-frame clones and misses some; the assay was immunoSEQ multiplex PCR. The sample includes approximately 440,000 clones, roughly nine tenths seen only once; the top ten take about 0.7%. The sequencing input was PBMCs or T cells enriched from blood (not recorded which). The origin of this receptor is a woman between 18 and 30 years old who had recovered from COVID-19. The rearrangement joins TRBV19 to TRBJ1-5, with D tentatively TRBD1 (5 bases). The CDR3 spells CASSISGGNQPQHF. DNA for the CDR3: TGTGCCAGTAGTATAAGCGGGGGAAATCAGCCCCAGCATTTT.